This is a list of T cell receptor beta chains from one sample in a study of shared clonotypes between healthy human individuals. Repertoires were generated with immunoSEQ multiplex PCR, while TCRdb's copy carries only in-frame clones and drops some. The data hold about 2,500,000 clones, with around 90% observed a single time. Sequencing was carried out using naive CD4+ T cells sorted from blood. Receptors were obtained from a man aged 18 to 29 in good health. CDR3s include the opening cysteine and the closing phenylalanine or tryptophan. D genes are given only for firm matches. Some rows mark clone size as missing; the rest say once, few, many or name a class of expanded clone.

>TRBJ2-3|TRBD2|TRBV4-1|-
CASSQGKVGGGVTDTQYF
TGCGCCAGCAGCCAAGGAAAAGTGGGCGGGGGGGTCACAGATACGCAGTATTTT
>TRBJ2-3|-|TRBV25-1|-
CASSASRGFTDTQYF
TGTGCCAGCAGTGCCTCCAGGGGATTCACAGATACGCAGTATTTT
>TRBJ2-7|-|TRBV14|-
CASSQTTGYEQYF
TGTGCCAGCAGCCAAACGACAGGCTACGAGCAGTACTTC
>TRBJ1-2|-|TRBV6-5|-
CASSPFQGNYGYTF
TGTGCCAGCAGCCCTTTTCAGGGTAACTATGGCTACACCTTC
>TRBJ2-5|-|TRBV7-6|-
CASSLENGGTQYF
TGTGCCAGCAGCTTAGAAAACGGTGGGACCCAGTACTTC
>TRBJ1-4|-|TRBV10-3|-
CAISESGISNEKLFF
TGTGCCATCAGTGAGTCAGGGATTTCTAATGAAAAACTGTTTTTT
>TRBJ1-5|TRBD1|TRBV6-5|-
CASRSQGEVNQPQHF
TGTGCCAGCAGATCCCAGGGGGAAGTGAATCAGCCCCAGCATTTT
>TRBJ2-1|TRBD1|TRBV7-8|-
CASSFPTGAEQFF
TGTGCCAGCAGCTTCCCGACAGGGGCCGAGCAGTTCTTC
>TRBJ1-2|-|TRBV9|-
CASSVQEGDGYTF
TGTGCCAGCAGCGTACAGGAGGGGGATGGCTACACCTTC
>TRBJ1-1|-|TRBV5-5|-
CASSSSGTLNTEAFF
TGTGCCAGCAGCTCCTCCGGGACTCTGAACACTGAAGCTTTCTTT
>TRBJ2-1|-|TRBV7-2|once
CASSLGLLWNEQFF
TGTGCCAGCAGCTTAGGGCTCCTCTGGAATGAGCAGTTCTTC
>TRBJ1-2|-|TRBV25-1|few
CASSESGTLANYGYTF
TGTGCCAGCAGTGAATCTGGCACCTTAGCTAACTATGGCTACACCTTC
>TRBJ2-3|-|TRBV5-6|-
CASNGGNTDTQYF
TGTGCCAGCAACGGAGGAAACACAGATACGCAGTATTTT
>TRBJ1-5|-|TRBV30|-
CAWSVRGGSQPQHF
TGTGCCTGGAGTGTACGGGGCGGGAGCCAGCCCCAGCATTTT